This paragraph covers one T cell receptor beta chain sequence. Its antigen is currently not known. Base qualities are missing; no much larger clone stands one base away. CDR1 MNHEY and CDR2 SVGAGI are derived from the germline V gene. The CDR3 runs 12 residues from the cysteine to the phenylalanine. Only the CDR3 DNA is retained, 36 bases long and in frame from the first base. The cohort was made up of around 720 healthy bone marrow donors. All cohort members were sampled while nominally healthy, although unrecorded immune exposures were likely present. The donor was CMV seronegative and was included in the group of a few hundred seronegative cohort members. Each donor provided a peripheral blood sample, and peripheral blood mononuclear cells were used for TCR beta sequencing. Genomic DNA extraction from the blood cell samples was performed with the Qiagen DNeasy Blood Extraction Kit. This specimen belongs to a study of cytomegalovirus exposure and HLA in healthy donors (TCRdb year 2017). Regarding the research as a whole: An earlier analysis of approximately 600 of the donors reported 276 Gb of sequence data and roughly 110 million unique TCR beta sequences from 150 million to 200 million T cells. Along with the roughly 710-subject first cohort, a separate validation cohort of about 110 different subjects was used. Among a few hundred genotyped donors of the cohort, an average of approximately 250,000 unique TCR beta nucleotide sequences were sequenced per donor, roughly 20% of them non-productive. Class I and class II HLA loci were covered by the typing at four-digit resolution. The genetic ancestry cluster associated with self-reported Caucasian donors included roughly 84% of the 398 genotyped donors. All discovery cohort repertoires had been generated using a single sequencing platform. The number of donors typed differed by locus, with about 629-630 for A, B, C, DRB1 and DQB1, more than 500 for DQA1, 606 for DPA1, and approximately 470 for DPB1. An early release covering roughly 640 HLA-typed donors comprised 250 to 350 gigabases of sequencing data and roughly 86 million unique TCR sequences. Donor age, sex, ethnicity and CMV serostatus were compiled together with the repertoire data. The study was designed to test whether signatures of past pathogen exposure could be identified by cataloging public T cell receptors. In an earlier analysis of 587 of the donors, high-throughput TCR beta sequencing was used to judge whether each TCR beta V gene segment behaved as functional or pseudogenic. A later genetic analysis took genome-wide SNP genotypes for about 55% of the roughly 700 donors and used that subset as a discovery cohort. The study combined high-throughput TCR immunosequencing, statistical association of individual TCRs with disease status, and machine learning to predict cytomegalovirus infection status. Several DR-DQ haplotypes were treated as single units for association and clustering because of strong linkage in the cohort. In a later analysis, previously published TCR beta repertoires from 550 to 750 donors were re-analyzed and high-resolution HLA genotyping was added so that TCR occurrence patterns could be studied. The T cell repertoires of several hundred subjects were profiled by immunosequencing and related to cytomegalovirus serostatus. In the later analysis, no new phenotypic data were used to find candidate immune exposures; instead, reliance was placed on TCR beta sequences and their occurrence across donors. Results and caveats for the whole study, not just this receptor: In the study, around 160 TCR beta chains were listed as associated with cytomegalovirus. According to a later analysis, parvovirus B19, influenza, CMV and Epstein-Barr virus appeared linked to several top co-occurrence clusters. A cluster of highly shared sequence variants was judged likely to represent a technical artifact of the sequencing pipeline. Compared with equally common non-associated chains, HLA-associated TCR beta chains in a later analysis were more clonally expanded and had lower generation probabilities. A few of the identified cytomegalovirus-associated TCR beta chains were confirmed in vitro to be specific for cytomegalovirus antigens. Specific HLA alleles were associated with 15,000 to 20,000 TCR beta sequences at a false discovery rate of 0.05 in a later analysis. A further reported finding was that TCR beta sequences accurately predicted the HLA-A and HLA-B alleles for most subjects in the first cohort. CMV serostatus was the only immune exposure information available for the cohort. A later genetic analysis reported fewer N-insertions in productive TCRs among donors in an Asian-associated ancestry cluster than the approximately 700-donor mean. In this cohort, only TCR beta chains were sequenced, and detectable features were limited by the absence of alpha or paired-chain data. The authors suggested that the approach could potentially be generalized to other disease states and immunological phenotypes. The 87-base-pair reads could not distinguish some IMGT-functional V segments, including TRBV6-2 and TRBV6-3, so those segments were excluded. An earlier analysis of 587 of the donors showed that most TCR beta V segments appeared in productive rearrangements either about 90% or about 30% of the time, which broadly matched IMGT annotations. V-gene and J-gene trimming of TCR beta chains was associated with a missense DCLRE1C variant in a later genetic analysis, and the association was replicated in an independent cohort. Sequencing depth was assumed to be roughly uniform across donors in the presence/absence analyses, though that assumption may not hold. Most TCR sequences were observed very rarely across donors, whereas some public TCRs were present in many individuals. Over 15 rarely observed V segments, including chromosome 9 orphons, were excluded from the earlier analysis of approximately 500 of the donors because counts were too low. Because some donors lacked HLA typing at each locus, the association tests relied only on the typed subset. According to a later analysis, most CMV-associated TCR beta chains appeared to be HLA-restricted, and the HLA associations seemed to be driven largely by CMV exposure. The classifier was reported to diagnose cytomegalovirus status with high specificity and sensitivity in both the original and validation cohorts. According to a later analysis, TCR association rates differed among HLA loci, with DRB1 alleles showing the most associated TCRs and HLA-C alleles showing the fewest. When HLA alleles, especially DR and DQ, strongly co-occurred, TCR associations were difficult to assign to individual alleles. Correlated functional status among segregating V segments might be attributable to linkage disequilibrium, but an unknown experimental factor could not be ruled out.

Libraries were made using the immunoSEQ multiplex PCR assay. The multiplex PCR relied on a mix of 60 forward primers for TCR Vbeta segments and 13 reverse primers for TCR Jbeta segments. Amplification of the CDR3 region of rearranged TCR beta genes was performed with a multiplex PCR assay on genomic DNA. The amplified TCR beta libraries were sequenced on the Illumina HiSeq System as 87-base-pair reads. As for the original processing: A later analysis counted about 82 million unique TCR beta chains across the approximately 700 repertoires, and 9.5 million to 11 million of these chains were shared by at least two donors. A nearest-neighbor algorithm error-corrected the raw reads and collapsed the reads into unique sequences, merging closely related sequences to remove PCR and sequencing errors. To assign V, D and J gene segments, CDR3 sequences were aligned to IMGT reference sequences. Each retained sequence needed at least a six-nucleotide match to both a V gene segment and a J gene segment. Rearrangements were called productive when the CDR3 lacked stop codons and stayed in frame with V and J; all others were non-productive. Following IMGT convention, CDR3 was defined as the stretch from the second conserved V-encoded cysteine up to the conserved J-encoded phenylalanine. Sequences without an unambiguous match to a single V gene segment were excluded from the earlier analysis of almost 600 of the donors. In an earlier analysis of 450 to 700 of the donors, V segments were called functional above 56.7% productive rearrangements and were called segregating when the between-donor standard deviation exceeded 5%. To diagnose cytomegalovirus status from the catalog of TCR beta chain sequences, a statistical classification framework was built. A later analysis assigned V and J genes by comparing TCR nucleotide sequences with IMGT/GENE-DB human TR gene sequences. The TCRdist pipeline was used in a later analysis to assign CDR3 sequences and most-parsimonious VDJ recombination scenarios. In a later analysis, every TCR beta chain was defined by the combination of its CDR3 amino acid sequence and its V-gene family, and reads without a unique V-gene family were dropped. A later analysis removed 550 to 700 highly shared, low-generation-probability nucleotide sequences to deal with suspected cross-contamination and a sequencing artifact. In a later analysis, a clonal expansion index was calculated for each public chain from normalized within-repertoire ranks of inferred template counts. A later analysis computed generation probabilities with a VDJ recombination model fitted to out-of-frame rearrangements, and checked the results against IGoR. A later analysis scored TCR-TCR, TCR-HLA and TCR-CMV co-occurrence with hypergeometric tests, applying a repertoire-size bias correction to TCR pairs. In a later analysis, false discovery rates were estimated by permuting HLA or CMV assignments 20 times. In a later analysis, co-occurring TCRs were grouped using DBSCAN, and TCRdist sequence similarity was added for clustering within HLA-allele-positive subsets. Repertoires with fewer than 30,000 or more than 120,000 public chains were left out of co-occurrence clustering, as were five repertoires with anomalous nucleotide sharing. TCRdb mirrors the immuneACCESS table, restricted to in-frame sequences. Some clones are absent from its copies; in checked studies, under half trace to an unresolved V gene, and the reason for the others is unknown. For V, J and clone size, that table is used; D and trimming come from the DNA. Across this sample there are about 280,000 clones, with roughly 90% seen only once. About 2% of the sample is in the top ten clones.

The TCR originated in a woman under 30 in good health and CMV-seronegative. The chain is assembled from TRBV6-5 and TRBJ2-2; TRBD2 is possibly the D segment (5 matching bases). The specimen sequenced was PBMCs. CDR3 protein: CVARASTGELFF. The sequenced DNA is TGTGTCGCGCGGGCGAGTACCGGGGAGCTGTTTTTT.